This passage covers 29 T cell receptor beta chains from one sample sequenced in a study of regulatory T cells in long-lasting Graves disease. HTBI primers from iRepertoire and Arm-PCR of CDR3 regions yielded the TCR beta libraries. TCRdb reanalysed the multiplex PCR reads using MiXCR and keeps one entry per CDR3 protein. The table includes around 250,000 distinct CDR3 sequences, approximately 20% detected once. Time point of the sample: newly diagnosed GD, antithyroid drugs for less than 3 months. PBMC RNA served as the TCR library source. Here the sequenced sample was peripheral blood mononuclear cells (PBMCs), taken at new diagnosis, from a patient treated with antithyroid drugs. Every receptor here comes from a female donor with Graves disease.

This clonotype has at least ten counts. The chain combines TRBV30 with TRBJ1-5; D is possibly TRBD1 (6 bases). CDR3 length: 13 residues. Germline V gives CDR1 GTSNPN, CDR2 SVGIG (reference sequence). V was shortened by 2 bases and J by 6 bases, with 11 bases between the two germline ends. The CDR3 spells CAWSPQGGQPQHF. CDR3 sequence (DNA): TGTGCCTGGAGTCCTCAAGGGGGTCAGCCCCAGCATTTT. The full variable domain, with the rest looked up from reference TRBV30 and TRBJ1-5, is SQTIHQWPATLVQPVGSPLSLECTVEGTSNPNLYWYRQAAGRGLQLLFYSVGIGQISSEVPQNLSASRPQDRQFILSSKKLLLSDSGFYLCAWSPQGGQPQHFGDGTRLSIL.

J is TRBJ2-6 and V is TRBV7-6; 8 bases line up with TRBD1. Trimming cost V 1 base and J 1 base; bases outside gene matches: 0. The CDR3 contains 16 residues. Germline CDR1 and CDR2: SGHVS and FNYEAQ. The CDR3 spells CASSLDRGSGANVLTF. DNA of the CDR3: TGTGCCAGCAGCTTAGACAGGGGGTCTGGGGCCAACGTCCTGACTTTC. Based on the CDR3 plus reference TRBV7-6 and TRBJ2-6, the full variable domain is GAGVSQSPRYKVTKRGQDVALRCDPISGHVSLYWYRQALGQGPEFLTYFNYEAQQDKSGLPNDRFSAERPEGSISTLTIQRTEQRDSAMYRCASSLDRGSGANVLTFGAGSRLTVL.

This clonotype was observed at least ten times. This sequence joins TRBV12-3 or TRBV12-4 and TRBJ1-2; D is ambiguous. The CDR3 has 14 amino acids. V lost 3 bases, J lost 0 bases, and 8 bases lay in between. CDR3 residues: CASSLDHTNYGYTF. In nucleotides, the CDR3 is TGTGCCAGCAGTTTGGACCATACTAACTATGGCTACACCTTC.

About this clonotype: This could be a read error, since a much larger clone is one nucleotide away. The chain combines TRBV5-1 with TRBJ2-7; D is perhaps TRBD2 (6 bases). CDR3 length equals 15 residues. CDR1 and CDR2 (germline): SGHRS, YFSETQ. The CDR3 protein is CASRDWGGNAYERYF. As DNA, the CDR3 is TGCGCCAGCAGGGACTGGGGCGGGAATGCGTACGAGCGGTACTTC.

In this sample, this clonotype turned up many times. This chain joins TRBV10-3 and TRBJ2-3, with TRBD2 identical over 7 bases. The CDR3 loop spans 16 amino acids. Germline V gene data show CDR1 as ENHRY and CDR2 as SYGVKD. With 2 bases clipped from V and 0 bases from J, the junction kept 5 bases outside the gene matches. CDR3: CAISERLAASTDTQYF. The CDR3 nucleotides read TGTGCCATCAGTGAGAGACTAGCCGCGAGCACAGATACGCAGTATTTT.

This clonotype was seen repeatedly, ten times or more. V is TRBV18 and J is TRBJ2-7; D not resolved. Deletions cut 8 bases from V and 4 bases from J, with 15 bases between. Per the germline V gene, CDR1 is KGHSH and CDR2 is LQKENI. The CDR3 runs to 13 residues. The CDR3 reads CASSPPDPYEQYF. CDR3 DNA sequence: TGTGCCAGCAGCCCCCCGGACCCATACGAGCAGTACTTC.

This clonotype appeared many times. The chain uses TRBV6-5 and TRBJ1-6; D might be TRBD1 (6 bases). V was cut by 2 bases and J by 5 bases, with 22 bases left in between. Germline CDR1 reads MNHEY; CDR2 reads SVGAGI. CDR3 length: 19 residues. CDR3 DNA sequence: TGTGCCAGCAGTTACAAAGCCCGGCCAGGGGTGCGAAATAATTCACCCCTCCACTTT. Encoded protein: CASSYKARPGVRNNSPLHF.

A remark on this clonotype: Being one base from a much bigger clone, this may be a read error. The V and J genes are TRBV12-5 and TRBJ2-1; D is perhaps TRBD2 (6 bases). The V end was cut by 5 bases, the J end by 15 bases, with 23 bases between. Germline CDR1 is LGHNT and CDR2 is FRNRAP. The CDR3 is 14 amino acids. The chain's CDR3 is CASGQGTSHLYGFF. For the CDR3, the DNA is TGTGCTAGTGGTCAAGGGACTTCCCATCTATACGGGTTCTTC. Looking up the rest from reference TRBV12-5 and TRBJ2-1 gives the full variable domain: DARVTQTPRHKVTEMGQEVTMRCQPILGHNTVFWYRQTMMQGLELLAYFRNRAPLDDSGMPKDRFSAEMPDATLATLKIQPSEPRDSAVYFCASGQGTSHLYGFFGPGTRLTVL.

This clonotype was seen many times. The chain is built from TRBV5-4 and TRBJ1-4; 8 positions agree with TRBD1. CDR1 SGHNT and CDR2 YYREEE come from the germline V gene (reference sequence). The CDR3 spans 16 residues. V lost 2 bases to trimming and J lost 3 bases; unmatched junction nucleotides: 6. CDR3 in amino acids: CASSFPGGGSNEKLFF. The CDR3 bases are TGTGCCAGCAGCTTTCCAGGGGGCGGATCTAATGAAAAACTGTTTTTT.

This clonotype occurred a few times. This sequence may be a read error, since a much larger clone differs from it by one base. The rearrangement uses TRBV3-1 and TRBJ2-6; D unclear. CDR1 is LGHDT and CDR2 is YNNKEL in the germline V gene (reference sequence). Trimming stripped 0 bases from V and 4 bases from J, with 1 base between. CDR3 length: 13 residues. The DNA for the CDR3 is TGTGCCAGCAGCCAAGAAGGGGCCAACGTCCTGACTTTC. Translation: CASSQEGANVLTF.

This clonotype was seen ten or more times. This sequence joins TRBV10-3 and TRBJ1-2; 8 nucleotides agree with TRBD1. CDR3 size: 14 residues. The V and J ends lost 2 bases and 3 bases, in that order; junction bases with no gene match: 2. Germline values: CDR1 ENHRY, CDR2 SYGVKD. CDR3 protein: CAISEETGDYGYTF. The CDR3, as DNA: TGTGCCATCAGTGAGGAGACAGGGGACTATGGCTACACCTTC.

This clonotype was observed many times. The chain is built from TRBV6-1 and TRBJ2-1; D is unresolved. In germline, CDR1 is MNHNS, CDR2 SASEGT. Deletions cut 6 bases from V and 4 bases from J, with 4 bases between. This CDR3 is 11 amino acids long. The CDR3 region is CASSQYNEQFF. For the CDR3, the DNA is TGTGCCAGCAGCCAATACAATGAGCAGTTCTTC.

This clonotype has at least ten counts. Mismatch with germline at one junction end may stem from a read error. This chain uses TRBV28 with TRBJ2-5; D call uncertain. Germline V gene data show CDR1 as MDHEN and CDR2 as SYDVKM. The CDR3 runs 12 residues. CDR3 nucleotide sequence: TGTGCCAGCTCAGAGACAAGAGAGGCCCAGTACTTC. Translation: CASSETREAQYF.

The chain carries TRBV12-3 or TRBV12-4 and TRBJ2-3, with D possibly being TRBD1 (6 bases). The CDR3 totals 14 residues. Trimming stripped 3 bases from V and 9 bases from J, with 16 bases between. DNA of the CDR3: TGTGCCAGCAGTTTGGGCAGGGGTCGCTGGACGCAGTATTTT. Protein: CASSLGRGRWTQYF.

This clonotype was found a few times. J is TRBJ2-1 and V is TRBV24-1, with D unclear. This CDR3 contains 11 residues. The germline CDR1 and CDR2 sequences are KGHDR and SFDVKD. Trimming pared 4 bases from V and 9 bases from J, leaving 6 bases between. The CDR3 bases are TGTGCCACCAGTGAATGGGGTGAGCAGTTCTTC. Protein: CATSEWGEQFF.

V is TRBV30 and J is TRBJ2-6, with 7 bases lining up with TRBD2. Looked up from germline, CDR1 is GTSNPN and CDR2 is SVGIG (reference sequence). The junction had 0 bases not matched to a gene; V was cut back by 4 bases and J by 0 bases. There are 14 residues in the CDR3. This CDR3 reads CAWIAGSGANVLTF. The CDR3 DNA reads TGTGCCTGGATAGCGGGCTCTGGGGCCAACGTCCTGACTTTC.

In its sample, this clonotype was seen many times. CDR3 residues: CASTRTGENIQYF. CDR3 coding DNA: TGTGCCAGCACCAGGACAGGGGAAAACATTCAGTACTTC. V and J are TRBV27 and TRBJ2-4; TRBD1 aligns across 9 bases. Trimming took 7 bases from V and 5 from J; bases not matched to a gene: 3. CDR3 length: 13 residues. The germline V gene has CDR1 MNHEY and CDR2 SMNVEV (reference sequence).

This clonotype was counted at least ten times. The rearrangement links TRBV7-6 to TRBJ2-1, with 9 bases identical to TRBD2. CDR1 is SGHVS, CDR2 FNYEAQ, per germline. This CDR3 comprises 18 residues. J gave up 0 bases and V 2 bases, and 8 bases lay outside the gene matches. CDR3 sequence: CASSLWASGVSSYNEQFF. The DNA of the CDR3 is TGTGCCAGCAGCTTATGGGCTAGCGGGGTAAGCTCCTACAATGAGCAGTTCTTC.

Turning to this clonotype: Just one base apart from a much larger clone, this may be a read error. The chain has TRBV6-2 or TRBV6-3 and TRBJ2-1, with D uncertain. The CDR3 is 12 amino acids. The germline CDR1 and CDR2 sequences are MNHEY and SVGEGT. CDR3 nucleotides: TGTGCCGGCAGTGTGACGGCTGGTGGGCAGTTCTTC. It is translated as CAGSVTAGGQFF.

In regard to this clonotype: Compared with germline, one end of the junction differs, possibly owing to a read error. V is TRBV9 and J is TRBJ2-3; D could derive from TRBD1 or TRBD2 (6 bases each). Germline V CDR1 and CDR2: SGDLS, YYNGEE. The CDR3 runs to 13 residues. The CDR3 DNA reads as TGTGCCAGCAGCGTAGGGGGGGCAGATACGCGGTATTTT. Translated: CASSVGGADTRYF. The full variable domain, in which reference TRBV9 and TRBJ2-3 provide the parts outside the CDR3, is DSGVTQTPKHLITATGQRVTLRCSPRSGDLSVYWYQQSLDQGLQFLIQYYNGEERAKGNILERFSAQQFPDLHSELNLSSLELGDSALYFCASSVGGADTRYFGPGTRLTVL.

Comment on this clonotype: Just one base apart from a much larger clone, this may be a read error. The V call is TRBV11-3, the J call TRBJ1-1; D remains ambiguous. Deletions cut 4 bases from V and 1 base from J, with 7 bases between. The CDR3 has 13 residues. In germline, CDR1 is SGHNT, CDR2 YENEEA. The CDR3 spells CASSSDWNTEAFF. The CDR3 region has the DNA TGTGCCAGCAGCTCGGACTGGAACACTGAAGCTTTCTTT.

The sample holds many counts of this clonotype. The rearrangement links TRBV27 to TRBJ2-3, with 8 positions matching TRBD2. Germline CDR1 reads MNHEY; CDR2 reads SMNVEV (reference sequence). V shed 8 bases, J shed 5 bases, and the junction held 12 bases outside the gene matches. This CDR3 has 15 amino acids. CDR3 in amino acids: CASGYHQRELDTQYF. Here the CDR3 DNA reads TGTGCCAGCGGCTATCACCAGCGGGAGTTAGATACGCAGTATTTT.

This clonotype was counted many times. The J gene is TRBJ2-1, the V gene TRBV6-5, with 9 bases fitting TRBD2. With V trimmed by 2 bases and J by 5 bases, 4 bases remained unmatched. CDR1 is MNHEY, CDR2 SVGAGI, per germline. The CDR3 runs to 15 residues. CDR3 residues: CASSYAAGGHNEQFF. CDR3 DNA: TGTGCCAGCAGTTACGCGGCGGGAGGGCACAATGAGCAGTTCTTC.

The chain has TRBV20-1 and TRBJ2-3; D may be TRBD2 (6 bases). The length of the CDR3 is 15 residues. Germline CDR1 is DFQATT and CDR2 is SNEGSKA (reference sequence). Trimming cost V 4 bases and J 4 bases, with 18 bases left between them. CDR3 sequence: CSATIGGVTADTQYF. DNA of the CDR3: TGCAGTGCTACGATCGGAGGGGTAACGGCAGATACGCAGTATTTT.

The sample holds a few counts of this clonotype. V is TRBV5-5 and J is TRBJ2-7; no clear D. Germline V gives CDR1 SGHKS, CDR2 YYEKEE (reference sequence). The CDR3 length is 12 residues. Trimming removed 0 bases from V and 4 bases from J, with 5 bases in between. The CDR3 nucleotides are TGTGCCAGCAGCTTGGATCAGTACGAGCAGTACTTC. It encodes CASSLDQYEQYF.

This clonotype was recorded at least ten times. The chain carries TRBV6-4 and TRBJ1-2; D is ambiguous. V shed 6 bases and J shed 8 bases, with 16 bases lying between them. The CDR3 runs 13 residues. Germline CDR1 reads MRHNA; CDR2 reads SNTAGT. CDR3 protein: CASRDPPYGGYTF. The CDR3 DNA follows: TGTGCCAGCAGAGATCCGCCTTATGGAGGCTACACCTTC.

In its sample, this clonotype was seen a few times. V is TRBV11-2 and J is TRBJ2-1; tentatively, D is TRBD2 (6 bases). The V end was cut by 7 bases, the J end by 6 bases, with 16 bases between. This CDR3 is built from 14 residues. Germline values: CDR1 SGHAT, CDR2 FQNNGV. CDR3 in amino acids: CASNEQTSPNEQFF. The CDR3 DNA reads TGTGCCAGCAACGAACAAACTAGCCCCAATGAGCAGTTCTTC.

The J gene is TRBJ2-2, the V gene TRBV9; TRBD2 matches at 16 bases. J lost 5 bases, V lost 4 bases, and 5 bases had no gene match. Germline V gene sequence: CDR1 SGDLS, CDR2 YYNGEE. The CDR3 sequence is 17 residues long. CDR3 region: CASSLPGLAGGTGELFF. DNA for the CDR3: TGTGCCAGCAGCCTACCGGGACTAGCGGGAGGGACCGGGGAGCTGTTTTTT.

This clonotype was picked up many times. The chain carries TRBV2 and TRBJ1-5; weak D call: TRBD1 (5 bases). The germline gives CDR1 SNHLY, CDR2 FYNNEI. The CDR3 spans 16 residues. The V gene lost 6 bases and the J gene lost 0 bases, with 15 bases spanning the gap. The CDR3 DNA reads as TGTGCCAGCAGCGTGGGGGGGTCGGTTAGCAATCAGCCCCAGCATTTT. Residues: CASSVGGSVSNQPQHF. The variable domain in full, completed from reference TRBV2 and TRBJ1-5, reads EPEVTQTPSHQVTQMGQEVILRCVPISNHLYFYWYRQILGQKVEFLVSFYNNEISEKSEIFDDQFSVERPDGSNFTLKIRSTKLEDSAMYFCASSVGGSVSNQPQHFGDGTRLSIL.